This T cell receptor beta chain stems from a study of OX40 agonist ivuxolimab in advanced cancers. Study-level background: People in dose escalation had one of these cancers: hepatocellular carcinoma, melanoma, renal cell or head and neck cancer. Under the entry rules, prior anti-PD-1, anti-PD-L1 or anti-CTLA-4 therapy was allowed, and less than 50% had some.

This CDR3 region has 16 residues. Germline CDR1 and CDR2: SGDLS and YYNGEE. V gave up 0 bases and J gave up 4 bases; unmatched junction bases: 7. Assay: immunoSEQ multiplex PCR; the TCRdb copy retains only in-frame clones and omits some. The table records about 45,000 clones, approximately 90% of them present only once. This specimen was CD4+ or CD8+ T cells sorted from blood, taken in a trial of the OX40 agonist ivuxolimab. This sequence joins TRBV9 and TRBJ2-3; 8 bases agree with TRBD2. The source is an adult with an advanced solid tumor such as melanoma, head and neck, liver or kidney cancer. The CDR3 bases are TGTGCCAGCAGCGTAGCAATGGGACTAGAGGCAGATACGCAGTATTTT. Protein: CASSVAMGLEADTQYF.